This TCR beta chain was obtained from a study of cytomegalovirus exposure and HLA in healthy donors. On the study more broadly: Unique TCR beta sequences numbering 117 million came from approximately 180 million T cells in an earlier analysis. Study findings and constraints: Accurate predictions that matched the HLA-A and HLA-B alleles of most subjects were reportedly made from TCR beta sequences. Sequencing likely generated an artifact that appeared as a cluster of highly shared sequence variants.

To note about this clone: The target antigen is unknown.

The PCR used 60 Vbeta and 13 Jbeta primers. Libraries were prepared by immunoSEQ multiplex PCR; TCRdb keeps only in-frame clonotypes and omits some of them. The sample has 150,000 to 200,000 clones, almost 80% seen once. V lost 0 bases and J lost 1; bases outside the gene matches: 7. The CDR3 is made up of 17 amino acids. Per the germline V gene, CDR1 is LNHDA and CDR2 is SQIVND (reference sequence). Sequenced material: PBMCs. This TCR was sampled from a man between 45 and 60 years old in good health and CMV-seropositive. This rearrangement joins TRBV19 to TRBJ1-1; TRBD1 agrees at 8 bases. In DNA, the CDR3 is TGTGCCAGTAGTATAGATCTCGACAGGGGTAGGAACACTGAAGCTTTCTTT. Translating it yields CASSIDLDRGRNTEAFF.